A selection of T cell receptor beta chains follows, all from one sample in a study of OX40 agonist ivuxolimab in advanced cancers. Libraries were prepared by immunoSEQ multiplex PCR; TCRdb keeps only in-frame clonotypes and omits some of them. The sample has 30,000 to 45,000 clones; over 80% are singletons. The specimen comprised CD4+ or CD8+ T cells sorted from blood, sampled in a trial of the OX40 agonist ivuxolimab. Every receptor here comes from an adult with an advanced solid tumor such as melanoma, head and neck, liver or kidney cancer. Both conserved end residues are part of each CDR3. A D gene is named only where the DNA matches it firmly. Expanded clones are given a class, and other clones once, few, many or no size at all.

V gene: TRBV30
clone size: -
D gene: -
J gene: TRBJ2-7
CDR3 DNA: TGTGCCTGGAGTGTACAGGACTCCTACGAGCAGTACTTC
CDR3 protein: CAWSVQDSYEQYF

V gene: TRBV18
clone size: -
D gene: -
J gene: TRBJ2-7
CDR3 DNA: TGTGCCAGCTCACCACCGAGCGGAAGCTCCTACGAGCAGTACTTC
CDR3 protein: CASSPPSGSSYEQYF

V gene: TRBV4-1
clone size: -
D gene: TRBD1
J gene: TRBJ2-7
CDR3 DNA: TGCGCCAGCAGCCACCCGGGACAGCTGTACGAGCAGTACTTC
CDR3 protein: CASSHPGQLYEQYF

V gene: TRBV7-9
clone size: once
D gene: -
J gene: TRBJ2-7
CDR3 DNA: TGTGCCAGCAGCTCACTGGGCAGGGCCTACGAGCAGTACTTC
CDR3 protein: CASSSLGRAYEQYF

V gene: TRBV15
clone size: -
D gene: -
J gene: TRBJ2-1
CDR3 DNA: TGTGCCACCAGCAGAGTTGGGCTGCAGGATGAGCAGTTCTTC
CDR3 protein: CATSRVGLQDEQFF

V gene: TRBV28
clone size: -
D gene: -
J gene: TRBJ1-2
CDR3 DNA: TGTGCGTCCGGCAGGTCCGATGGCTACACCTTC
CDR3 protein: CASGRSDGYTF

V gene: TRBV15
clone size: -
D gene: -
J gene: TRBJ1-2
CDR3 DNA: TGTGCCACCGGGACCTCTAACTATGGCTACACCTTC
CDR3 protein: CATGTSNYGYTF

V gene: TRBV18
clone size: few
D gene: TRBD1
J gene: TRBJ2-7
CDR3 DNA: TGTGCCAGCTCAAGACAGGGGGCTGGCTCCTACGAGCAGTACTTC
CDR3 protein: CASSRQGAGSYEQYF

V gene: TRBV18
clone size: -
D gene: -
J gene: TRBJ2-5
CDR3 DNA: TGTGCCAGCTCACCACCGGGAGGGGGCGAGACCCAGTACTTC
CDR3 protein: CASSPPGGGETQYF

V gene: TRBV7-9
clone size: once
D gene: TRBD1
J gene: TRBJ1-1
CDR3 DNA: TGTGCCAGCAGCCCCAACGCAGGGGGCGGCACTGAAGCTTTCTTT
CDR3 protein: CASSPNAGGGTEAFF

V gene: TRBV9
clone size: -
D gene: TRBD2
J gene: TRBJ2-1
CDR3 DNA: TGTGCCAGCTCACGCGGGGGCTCCTACAATGAGCAGTTCTTC
CDR3 protein: CASSRGGSYNEQFF

V gene: TRBV7-2
clone size: -
D gene: TRBD2
J gene: TRBJ2-3
CDR3 DNA: TGTGCCAGCAGCTTAGGGGGGAGGGGCACAGATACGCAGTATTTT
CDR3 protein: CASSLGGRGTDTQYF

V gene: TRBV5-1
clone size: -
D gene: TRBD1
J gene: TRBJ2-1
CDR3 DNA: TGCGCCAGCAGCGGGCCCGGACAGGGGGCGGTCTCTAGCTCGCTAGGCTACAATGAGCAGTTCTTC
CDR3 protein: CASSGPGQGAVSSSLGYNEQFF

V gene: TRBV28
clone size: -
D gene: TRBD2
J gene: TRBJ2-3
CDR3 DNA: TGTGCCAGCAGTTTATTTTCCAGCGGGGGAAATACGCAGTATTTT
CDR3 protein: CASSLFSSGGNTQYF

V gene: TRBV30
clone size: -
D gene: -
J gene: TRBJ2-3
CDR3 DNA: TGTGCCTGGAGTAGGGGAAGCACAGATACGCAGTATTTT
CDR3 protein: CAWSRGSTDTQYF

V gene: TRBV6-1
clone size: -
D gene: -
J gene: TRBJ2-1
CDR3 DNA: TGTGCCAGCAGCTACAGGGATGAAGGTGAGCAGTTCTTC
CDR3 protein: CASSYRDEGEQFF

V gene: TRBV30
clone size: -
D gene: TRBD1
J gene: TRBJ1-1
CDR3 DNA: TGTGCCTGGAGCCGGGACAGTGAAGCTTTCTTT
CDR3 protein: CAWSRDSEAFF

V gene: TRBV5-4
clone size: -
D gene: -
J gene: TRBJ1-2
CDR3 DNA: TGTGCCAGCAGCGGCCCACGGGATGGCTACACCTTC
CDR3 protein: CASSGPRDGYTF

V gene: TRBV2
clone size: medium-sized
D gene: TRBD2
J gene: TRBJ2-1
CDR3 DNA: TGTGCCAGCAGCTTATGGGGTAGCGGGAGTGATGAGCAGTTCTTC
CDR3 protein: CASSLWGSGSDEQFF

V gene: TRBV7-9
clone size: -
D gene: -
J gene: TRBJ2-7
CDR3 DNA: TGTGCCAGCAGCCTTGACATCCATGACGAGCAGTACTTC
CDR3 protein: CASSLDIHDEQYF

V gene: TRBV29-1
clone size: -
D gene: TRBD1
J gene: TRBJ1-2
CDR3 DNA: TGCAGCGGATTAGAACAGGGGGCGCAGGGCTACACCTTC
CDR3 protein: CSGLEQGAQGYTF

V gene: TRBV2
clone size: -
D gene: TRBD2
J gene: TRBJ2-1
CDR3 DNA: TGTGCCAGCAAAACCGGGACTAGGGCCTACAATGAGCAGTTCTTC
CDR3 protein: CASKTGTRAYNEQFF

V gene: TRBV7-8
clone size: -
D gene: TRBD1
J gene: TRBJ1-1
CDR3 DNA: TGTGCCAGCAGCTTAGGACAGGGTTCAGCTTTCTTT
CDR3 protein: CASSLGQGSAFF

V gene: TRBV2
clone size: -
D gene: -
J gene: TRBJ1-5
CDR3 DNA: TGTGCCAGCAGTGAAGCACGAGGGTTATGGGCCCAGCATTTT
CDR3 protein: CASSEARGLWAQHF

V gene: TRBV5-1
clone size: -
D gene: -
J gene: TRBJ1-1
CDR3 DNA: TGCGCCAGCAGTCCTACGGCCGGGTACACTGAAGCTTTCTTT
CDR3 protein: CASSPTAGYTEAFF

V gene: TRBV28
clone size: -
D gene: -
J gene: TRBJ2-5
CDR3 DNA: TGTGCCAGCAGTAGCAACCAAGAGACCCAGTACTTC
CDR3 protein: CASSSNQETQYF

V gene: TRBV5-1
clone size: -
D gene: TRBD2
J gene: TRBJ2-3
CDR3 DNA: TGCGCCAGCAGCTTGCTAGCGGGGGGGGCAGATACGCAGTATTTT
CDR3 protein: CASSLLAGGADTQYF

V gene: TRBV9
clone size: -
D gene: -
J gene: TRBJ1-1
CDR3 DNA: TGTGCCAGCAGCGTAGTCTATACCGTGAACACTGAAGCTTTCTTT
CDR3 protein: CASSVVYTVNTEAFF

V gene: TRBV10-3
clone size: -
D gene: TRBD1
J gene: TRBJ2-7
CDR3 DNA: TGTGCCATCAGTGGGGGGACAGCCGGGGAGCAGTACTTC
CDR3 protein: CAISGGTAGEQYF

V gene: TRBV14
clone size: -
D gene: -
J gene: TRBJ1-1
CDR3 DNA: TGTGCCAGCAGCCAGGGGCCTTACACTGAAGCTTTCTTT
CDR3 protein: CASSQGPYTEAFF

V gene: TRBV9
clone size: -
D gene: TRBD2
J gene: TRBJ2-1
CDR3 DNA: TGTGCCAGCAGCGTGACTAGCGTAAGATCCTACAATGAGCAGTTCTTC
CDR3 protein: CASSVTSVRSYNEQFF

V gene: TRBV20-1
clone size: -
D gene: -
J gene: TRBJ1-2
CDR3 DNA: TGCAGTGCTAGAGCAGGGCGAGGCTACACCTTC
CDR3 protein: CSARAGRGYTF

V gene: TRBV10-1
clone size: -
D gene: TRBD2
J gene: TRBJ2-2
CDR3 DNA: TGCGCCAGCAGCGCGGGACTAGCGGGGGCGAACACCGGGGAGCTGTTTTTT
CDR3 protein: CASSAGLAGANTGELFF

V gene: TRBV2
clone size: -
D gene: TRBD1
J gene: TRBJ2-7
CDR3 DNA: TGTGCCAGCAGTGGAAACCGGGACAGCTCCTACGAGCAGTACTTC
CDR3 protein: CASSGNRDSSYEQYF

V gene: TRBV27
clone size: few
D gene: -
J gene: TRBJ2-7
CDR3 DNA: TGTGTCTCACGGGCAGGCTACGAGCAGTACTTC
CDR3 protein: CVSRAGYEQYF

V gene: TRBV12-5
clone size: -
D gene: -
J gene: TRBJ2-3
CDR3 DNA: TGTGCTAGTGGTTTGATACAGGGCACAGATACGCAGTATTTT
CDR3 protein: CASGLIQGTDTQYF

V gene: TRBV5-1
clone size: -
D gene: -
J gene: TRBJ1-1
CDR3 DNA: TGCGCCAGCACTGAGACACAAATGAACACTGAAGCTTTCTTT
CDR3 protein: CASTETQMNTEAFF

V gene: TRBV7-2
clone size: -
D gene: -
J gene: TRBJ2-2
CDR3 DNA: TGTGCCAGCAGCTTAAACGCCGGGACGGGGGAGCTGTTTTTT
CDR3 protein: CASSLNAGTGELFF

V gene: TRBV10-3
clone size: -
D gene: TRBD2
J gene: TRBJ2-7
CDR3 DNA: TGTGCCATCAGTAGTACGGCGGGAGCTCACGAGCAGTACTTC
CDR3 protein: CAISSTAGAHEQYF

V gene: TRBV7-8
clone size: -
D gene: -
J gene: TRBJ1-5
CDR3 DNA: TGTGCCAGCAGCTTAGACAGGGCGGGCAATCAGCCCCAGCATTTT
CDR3 protein: CASSLDRAGNQPQHF

V gene: TRBV29-1
clone size: -
D gene: -
J gene: TRBJ2-7
CDR3 DNA: TGCAGCGTAAGGGGTCCCACAGGGTCCTACGAGCAGTACTTC
CDR3 protein: CSVRGPTGSYEQYF